This T cell receptor (beta chain) was found in a study of coeliac disease. Study-level background: The study queried TRBV7-2 bias without high-resolution HLA data.

This clone was found a few times. Its antigen is undetermined. This CDR3 has 15 amino acids. CDR1 and CDR2 (germline): SQVTM, ANQGSEA. Trimming removed 4 bases from V and 5 bases from J, with 20 bases in between. Libraries were prepared by immunoSEQ multiplex PCR; TCRdb keeps only in-frame clonotypes and omits some of them. The data hold over 3,000 clones, with around 63% observed a single time. Study results and caveats: Active celiac intraepithelial and lamina propria samples had lower TRB and TRG clonality than control samples.

The J gene is TRBJ2-5, the V gene TRBV29-1; TRBD2 might be the D (5 bases). Source material: intraepithelial lymphocytes from the gut. The sequence was collected from a man aged 25 to 40 with celiac disease. CDR3 coding DNA: TGCAGCGTTGTACCCGGGGAGAAAAGTTGGGAGACCCAGTACTTC. It is translated as CSVVPGEKSWETQYF.